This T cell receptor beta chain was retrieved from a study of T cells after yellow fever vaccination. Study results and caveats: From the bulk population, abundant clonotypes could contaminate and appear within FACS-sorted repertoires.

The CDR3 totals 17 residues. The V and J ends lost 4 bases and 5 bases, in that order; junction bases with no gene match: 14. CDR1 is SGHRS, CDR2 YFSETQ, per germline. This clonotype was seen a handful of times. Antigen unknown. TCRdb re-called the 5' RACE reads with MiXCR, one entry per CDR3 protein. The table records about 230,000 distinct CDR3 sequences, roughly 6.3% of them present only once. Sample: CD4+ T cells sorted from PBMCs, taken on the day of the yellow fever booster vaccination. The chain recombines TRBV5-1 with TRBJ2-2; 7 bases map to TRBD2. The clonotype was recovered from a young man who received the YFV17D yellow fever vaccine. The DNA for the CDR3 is TGCGCCAGCAGCCCGAAAACGGGGACTACTCGGACCGGGGAGCTGTTTTTT. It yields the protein CASSPKTGTTRTGELFF.